This TCR beta chain comes out of a study of vaccination effects on CD4 cells after COVID-19. Study conclusions and caveats: Long after vaccination, the clones induced by infection and by vaccine shrank markedly in size.

Data came from immunoSEQ multiplex PCR; TCRdb stores just in-frame clones and leaves some out. This table has under 50,000 clones, 65% to 80% appearing once. J was trimmed by 0 bases and V by 1 base; bases with no gene match: 7. This CDR3 contains 18 residues. CDR1 and CDR2 (germline): SGHNT, YYREEE (reference sequence). With regard to this clone: The antigen remains undetermined.

Between days 9 and 10 of culture, CD4+ T cells were separated out. The material was CD4+ T cells from PBMCs cultured without peptide, obtained before COVID-19 vaccination. The sequence was collected from a human donor who received a COVID-19 vaccine. The rearrangement joins TRBV5-4 to TRBJ2-2, with 9 positions matching TRBD2. CDR3 DNA sequence: TGTGCCAGCAGCTTGATCCTAGCGGGGAGATCGAACACCGGGGAGCTGTTTTTT. Translating it yields CASSLILAGRSNTGELFF. Together with reference TRBV5-4 and TRBJ2-2, the CDR3 gives the full variable domain: ETGVTQSPTHLIKTRGQQVTLRCSSQSGHNTVSWYQQALGQGPQFIFQYYREEENGRGNFPPRFSGLQFPNYSSELNVNALELDDSALYLCASSLILAGRSNTGELFFGEGSRLTVL.